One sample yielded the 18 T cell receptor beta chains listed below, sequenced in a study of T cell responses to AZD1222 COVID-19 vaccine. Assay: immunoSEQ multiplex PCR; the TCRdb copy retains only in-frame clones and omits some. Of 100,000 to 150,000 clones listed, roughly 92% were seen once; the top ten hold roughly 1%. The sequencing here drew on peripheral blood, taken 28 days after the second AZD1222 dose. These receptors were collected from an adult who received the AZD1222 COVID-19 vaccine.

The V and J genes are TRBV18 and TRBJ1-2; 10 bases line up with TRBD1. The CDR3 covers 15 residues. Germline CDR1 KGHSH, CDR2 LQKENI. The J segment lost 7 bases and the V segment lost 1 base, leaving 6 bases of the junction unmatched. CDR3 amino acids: CASSPRTGGDSGYTF. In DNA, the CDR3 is TGTGCCAGCTCACCACGGACAGGGGGTGATAGTGGCTACACCTTC.

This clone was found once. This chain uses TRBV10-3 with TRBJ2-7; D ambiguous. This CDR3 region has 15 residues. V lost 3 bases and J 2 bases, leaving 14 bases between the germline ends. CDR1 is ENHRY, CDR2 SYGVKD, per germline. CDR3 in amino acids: CAISESLTETYEQYF. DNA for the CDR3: TGTGCCATCAGTGAATCGCTGACGGAGACCTACGAGCAGTACTTC.

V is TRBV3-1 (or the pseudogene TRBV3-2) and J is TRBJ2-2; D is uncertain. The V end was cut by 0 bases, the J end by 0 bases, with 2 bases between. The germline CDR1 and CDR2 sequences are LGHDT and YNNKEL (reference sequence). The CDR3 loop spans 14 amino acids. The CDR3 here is CASSQEANTGELFF. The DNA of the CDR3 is TGTGCCAGCAGCCAAGAAGCGAACACCGGGGAGCTGTTTTTT.

The CDR3 here is CAWTPRSPDTQYF. CDR3 nucleotides: TGTGCCTGGACCCCCCGGAGCCCAGATACGCAGTATTTT. The chain is built from TRBV30 and TRBJ2-3; D gene unclear. V gave up 4 bases and J gave up 4 bases, with 12 bases separating them. Germline V gene sequence: CDR1 GTSNPN, CDR2 SVGIG (reference sequence). The CDR3 is 13 amino acids.

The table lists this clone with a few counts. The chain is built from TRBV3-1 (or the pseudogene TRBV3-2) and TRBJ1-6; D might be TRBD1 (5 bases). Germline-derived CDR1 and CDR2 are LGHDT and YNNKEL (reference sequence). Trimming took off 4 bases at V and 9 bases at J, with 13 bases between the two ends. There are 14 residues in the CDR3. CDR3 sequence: CASSLGSGFSPLHF. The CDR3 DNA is TGTGCCAGCAGCCTTGGGTCAGGGTTTTCACCCCTCCACTTT.

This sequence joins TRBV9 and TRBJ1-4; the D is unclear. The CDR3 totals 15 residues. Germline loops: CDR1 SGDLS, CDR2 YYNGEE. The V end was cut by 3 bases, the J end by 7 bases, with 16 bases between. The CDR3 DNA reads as TGTGCCAGCAGCGCCCTTTCGGGAGGTGGTGAAAAACTGTTTTTT. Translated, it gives CASSALSGGGEKLFF.

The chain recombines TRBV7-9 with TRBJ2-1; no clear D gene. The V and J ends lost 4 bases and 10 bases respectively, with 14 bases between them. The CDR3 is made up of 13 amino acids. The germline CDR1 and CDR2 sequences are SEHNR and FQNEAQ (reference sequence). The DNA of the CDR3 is TGTGCCAGCAGCTCCAGTAATGTCGGCGAGCAGTTCTTC. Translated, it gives CASSSSNVGEQFF.

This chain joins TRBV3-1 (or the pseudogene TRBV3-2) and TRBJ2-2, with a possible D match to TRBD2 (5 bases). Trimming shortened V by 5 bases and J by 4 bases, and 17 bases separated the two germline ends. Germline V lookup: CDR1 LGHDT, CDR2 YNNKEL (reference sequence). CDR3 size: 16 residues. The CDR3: CASSLLVAPFTGELFF. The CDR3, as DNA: TGTGCCAGCAGCTTGCTGGTAGCGCCATTCACCGGGGAGCTGTTTTTT.

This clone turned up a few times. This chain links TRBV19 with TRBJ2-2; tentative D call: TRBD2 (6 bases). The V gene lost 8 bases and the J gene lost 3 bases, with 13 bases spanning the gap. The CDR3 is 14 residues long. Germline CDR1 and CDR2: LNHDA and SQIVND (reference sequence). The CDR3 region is CASRSGLDTGELFF. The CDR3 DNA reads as TGTGCCAGTCGGTCGGGACTCGACACCGGGGAGCTGTTTTTT.

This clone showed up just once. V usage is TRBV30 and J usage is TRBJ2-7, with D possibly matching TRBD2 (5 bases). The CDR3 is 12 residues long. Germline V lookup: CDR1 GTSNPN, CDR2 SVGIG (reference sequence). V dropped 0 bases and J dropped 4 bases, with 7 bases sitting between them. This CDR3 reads CAWSVRGYEQYF. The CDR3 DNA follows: TGTGCCTGGAGTGTACGGGGTTACGAGCAGTACTTC. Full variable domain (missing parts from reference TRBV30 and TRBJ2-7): SQTIHQWPATLVQPVGSPLSLECTVEGTSNPNLYWYRQAAGRGLQLLFYSVGIGQISSEVPQNLSASRPQDRQFILSSKKLLLSDSGFYLCAWSVRGYEQYFGPGTRLTVT.

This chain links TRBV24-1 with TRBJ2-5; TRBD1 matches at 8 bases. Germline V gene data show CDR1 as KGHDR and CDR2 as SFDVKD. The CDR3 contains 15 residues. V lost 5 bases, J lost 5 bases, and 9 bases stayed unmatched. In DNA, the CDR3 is TGTGCCACCAGTGGCAGGGGGCTAAAGGCGGAGACCCAGTACTTC. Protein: CATSGRGLKAETQYF.

The CDR3 loop reads CASSFGTFNEQYF. The DNA for the CDR3 is TGTGCCAGCAGCTTCGGGACATTCAACGAGCAGTACTTC. This chain connects TRBV7-2 to TRBJ2-7; D possibly corresponds to TRBD1 (6 bases). Germline-derived CDR1 and CDR2 are SGHTA and FQGNSA. V shed 3 bases and J shed 5 bases, with 11 bases lying between them. The CDR3 length is 13 residues.

The CDR3 here is CASTILTGETGELFF. The CDR3 DNA reads TGCGCCAGCACCATACTGACAGGGGAAACCGGGGAGCTGTTTTTT. The chain uses TRBV5-1 and TRBJ2-2; 8 nucleotides match TRBD1. The CDR3 length is 15 residues. The junction had 9 bases not matched to a gene; V was cut back by 6 bases and J by 5 bases. Per germline, CDR1 SGHRS and CDR2 YFSETQ.

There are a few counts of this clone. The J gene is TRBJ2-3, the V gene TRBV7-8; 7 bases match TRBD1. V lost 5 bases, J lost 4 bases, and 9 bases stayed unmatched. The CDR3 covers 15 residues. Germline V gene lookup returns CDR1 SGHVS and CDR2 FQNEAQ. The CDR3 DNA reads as TGTGCCAGCAGCCTCCAGGGGGATAGTGCAGATACGCAGTATTTT. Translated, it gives CASSLQGDSADTQYF.

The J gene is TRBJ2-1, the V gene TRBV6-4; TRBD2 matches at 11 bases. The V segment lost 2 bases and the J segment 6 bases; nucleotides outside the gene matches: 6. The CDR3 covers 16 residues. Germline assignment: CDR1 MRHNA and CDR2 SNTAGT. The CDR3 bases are TGTGCCAGCAGTGACGAACGAGGGACTAGCGGCAATGAGCAGTTCTTC. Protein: CASSDERGTSGNEQFF.

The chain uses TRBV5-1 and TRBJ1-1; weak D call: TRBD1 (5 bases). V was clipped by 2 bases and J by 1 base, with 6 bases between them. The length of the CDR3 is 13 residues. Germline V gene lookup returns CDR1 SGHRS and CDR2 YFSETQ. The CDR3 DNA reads TGCGCCAGCAGCTTCAGGGAGAACACTGAAGCTTTCTTT. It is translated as CASSFRENTEAFF.

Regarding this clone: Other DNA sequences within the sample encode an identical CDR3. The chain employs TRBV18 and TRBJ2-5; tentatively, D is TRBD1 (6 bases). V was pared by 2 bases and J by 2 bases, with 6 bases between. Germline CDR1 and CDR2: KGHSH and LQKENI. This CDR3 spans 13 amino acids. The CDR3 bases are TGTGCCAGCTCACCAGGACAGCAAGAGACCCAGTACTTC. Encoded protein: CASSPGQQETQYF.

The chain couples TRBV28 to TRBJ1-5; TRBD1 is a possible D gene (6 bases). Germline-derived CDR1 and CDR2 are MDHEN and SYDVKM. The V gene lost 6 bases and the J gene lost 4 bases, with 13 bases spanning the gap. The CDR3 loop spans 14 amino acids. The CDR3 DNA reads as TGTGCCAGCAGATCCGGGACACTTAATCAGCCCCAGCATTTT. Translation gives CASRSGTLNQPQHF.